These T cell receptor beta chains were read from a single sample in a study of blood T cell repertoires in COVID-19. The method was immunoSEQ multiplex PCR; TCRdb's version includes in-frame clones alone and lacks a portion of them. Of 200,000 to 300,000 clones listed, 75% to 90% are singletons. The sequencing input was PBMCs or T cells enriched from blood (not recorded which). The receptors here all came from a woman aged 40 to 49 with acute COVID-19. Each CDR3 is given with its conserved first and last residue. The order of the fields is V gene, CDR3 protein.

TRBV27,CASRTRTSGYNEQFF
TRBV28,CASSFRFVVPLHF
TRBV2,CASRKRLAGSSYNEQFF
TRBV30,CAWSGTSWKNEQFF
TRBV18,CASSGRDRTYEQYF
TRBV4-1,CASSPGHSLPTNEKLFF
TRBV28,CASSLPGGSNQPQHF
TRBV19,CASSIGQGSADTQYF
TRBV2,CASSERTSGRAGEQFF
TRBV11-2,CASSGAGVGTDTQYF
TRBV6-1,CASSEISGRARDTQYF
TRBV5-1,CASRSLSQSGSQGQYF
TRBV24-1,CATSDPTGGSTGANVLTF
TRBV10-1,CASSESGGGELFF
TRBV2,CASSGGDAQYF